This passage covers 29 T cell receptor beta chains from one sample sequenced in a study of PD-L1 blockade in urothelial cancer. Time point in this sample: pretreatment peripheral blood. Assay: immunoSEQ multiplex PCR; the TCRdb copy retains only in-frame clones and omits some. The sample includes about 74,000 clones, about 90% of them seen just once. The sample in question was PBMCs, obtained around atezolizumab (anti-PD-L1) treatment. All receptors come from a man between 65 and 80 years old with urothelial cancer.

The CDR3 DNA reads as TGCGCCAGCAGCCAGGACGACAGGGCCGAGCAGTACTTC. Translated: CASSQDDRAEQYF. The V gene is TRBV4-1, the J gene TRBJ2-7; the match to TRBD1 covers 7 bases. V lost 3 bases to trimming and J lost 6 bases; unmatched junction nucleotides: 5. Germline CDR1 reads MGHRA; CDR2 reads YSYEKL. CDR3 length: 13 residues.

The CDR3 nucleotides read TGCGCCAGCACTTCCGGGACAGGGGTCTCCTACGAGCAGTACTTC. Amino acids: CASTSGTGVSYEQYF. The gene calls are TRBV5-1 and TRBJ2-7, with 10 positions matching TRBD1. J gave up 0 bases and V 6 bases, and 6 bases lay outside the gene matches. The CDR3 runs to 15 residues. Germline V gene lookup returns CDR1 SGHRS and CDR2 YFSETQ.

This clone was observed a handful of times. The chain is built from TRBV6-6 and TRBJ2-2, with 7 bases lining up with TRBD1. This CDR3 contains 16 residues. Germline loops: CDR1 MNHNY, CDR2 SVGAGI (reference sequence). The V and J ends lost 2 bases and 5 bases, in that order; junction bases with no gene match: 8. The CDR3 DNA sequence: TGTGCCAGCAGTTACGTAGGACAGGTGCCAACCGGGGAGCTGTTTTTT. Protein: CASSYVGQVPTGELFF.

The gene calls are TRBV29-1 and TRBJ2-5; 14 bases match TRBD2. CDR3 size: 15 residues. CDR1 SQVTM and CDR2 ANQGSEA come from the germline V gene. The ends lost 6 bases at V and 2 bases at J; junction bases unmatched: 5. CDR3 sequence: CSVARTSGGQETQYF. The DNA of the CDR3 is TGCAGCGTGGCCAGGACTAGCGGGGGGCAAGAGACCCAGTACTTC.

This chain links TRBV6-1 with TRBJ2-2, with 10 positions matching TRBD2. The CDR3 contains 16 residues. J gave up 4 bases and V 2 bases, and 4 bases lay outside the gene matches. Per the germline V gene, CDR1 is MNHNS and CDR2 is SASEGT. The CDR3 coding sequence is TGTGCCAGCAGTGAACGACTAGCGGGCGGCACCGGGGAGCTGTTTTTT. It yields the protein CASSERLAGGTGELFF.

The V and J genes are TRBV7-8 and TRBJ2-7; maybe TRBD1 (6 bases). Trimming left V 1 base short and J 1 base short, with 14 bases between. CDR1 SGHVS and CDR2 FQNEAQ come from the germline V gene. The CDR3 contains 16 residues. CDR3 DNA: TGTGCCAGCAGCTTAGTCAGGGGCACCCAATCCTACGAGCAGTACTTC. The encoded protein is CASSLVRGTQSYEQYF.

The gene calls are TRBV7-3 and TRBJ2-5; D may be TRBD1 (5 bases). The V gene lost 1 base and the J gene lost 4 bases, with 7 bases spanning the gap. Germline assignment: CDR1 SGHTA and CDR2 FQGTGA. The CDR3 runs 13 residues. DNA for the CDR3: TGTGCCAGCAGCTTAAGGGGCGGAGAGACCCAGTACTTC. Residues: CASSLRGGETQYF.

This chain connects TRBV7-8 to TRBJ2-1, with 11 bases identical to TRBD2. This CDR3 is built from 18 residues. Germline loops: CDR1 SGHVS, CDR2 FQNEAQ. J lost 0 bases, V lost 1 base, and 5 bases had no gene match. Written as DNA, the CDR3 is TGTGCCAGCAGCTTAGGGGTAGCGGGGGGGATCTCCTACAATGAGCAGTTCTTC. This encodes CASSLGVAGGISYNEQFF. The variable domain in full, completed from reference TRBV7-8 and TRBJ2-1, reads GAGVSQSPRYKVAKRGQDVALRCDPISGHVSLFWYQQALGQGPEFLTYFQNEAQLDKSGLPSDRFFAERPEGSVSTLKIQRTQQEDSAVYLCASSLGVAGGISYNEQFFGPGTRLTVL.

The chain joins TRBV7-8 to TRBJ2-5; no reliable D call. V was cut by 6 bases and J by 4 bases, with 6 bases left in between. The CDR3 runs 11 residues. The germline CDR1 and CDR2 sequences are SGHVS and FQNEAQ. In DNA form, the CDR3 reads TGTGCCAGCAGGAACAGAGAGACCCAGTACTTC. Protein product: CASRNRETQYF.

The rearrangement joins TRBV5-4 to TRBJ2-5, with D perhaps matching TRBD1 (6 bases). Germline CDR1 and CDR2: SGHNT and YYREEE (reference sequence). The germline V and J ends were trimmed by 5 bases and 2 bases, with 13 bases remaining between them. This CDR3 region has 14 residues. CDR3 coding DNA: TGTGCCAGCAGTCGACAGGCCAGACAAGAGACCCAGTACTTC. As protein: CASSRQARQETQYF. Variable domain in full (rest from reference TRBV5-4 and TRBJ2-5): ETGVTQSPTHLIKTRGQQVTLRCSSQSGHNTVSWYQQALGQGPQFIFQYYREEENGRGNFPPRFSGLQFPNYSSELNVNALELDDSALYLCASSRQARQETQYFGPGTRLLVL.

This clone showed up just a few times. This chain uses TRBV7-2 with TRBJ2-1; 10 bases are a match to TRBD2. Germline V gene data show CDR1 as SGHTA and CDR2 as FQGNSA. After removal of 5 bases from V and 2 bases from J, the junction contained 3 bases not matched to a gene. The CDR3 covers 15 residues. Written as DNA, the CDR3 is TGTGCCAGCAGCCTTAGCGGGAGGACCTACAATGAGCAGTTCTTC. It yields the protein CASSLSGRTYNEQFF.

The CDR3 loop is CASSSSGTGFGDTQYF. The CDR3 bases are TGTGCCAGCAGCTCCTCCGGGACAGGGTTTGGAGATACGCAGTATTTT. The rearrangement links TRBV7-6 to TRBJ2-3, with 9 positions matching TRBD1. The CDR3 is 16 residues long. The germline gives CDR1 SGHVS, CDR2 FNYEAQ. Trimming at V came to 4 bases and at J to 5 bases, leaving 10 bases not matched to a gene. The variable domain in full, completed from reference TRBV7-6 and TRBJ2-3, reads GAGVSQSPRYKVTKRGQDVALRCDPISGHVSLYWYRQALGQGPEFLTYFNYEAQQDKSGLPNDRFSAERPEGSISTLTIQRTEQRDSAMYRCASSSSGTGFGDTQYFGPGTRLTVL.

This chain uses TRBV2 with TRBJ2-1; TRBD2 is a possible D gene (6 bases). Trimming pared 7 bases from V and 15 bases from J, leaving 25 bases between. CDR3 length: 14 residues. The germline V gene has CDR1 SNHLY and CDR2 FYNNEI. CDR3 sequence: CASINFPSGVGRFF. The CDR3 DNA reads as TGTGCCAGCATAAATTTCCCATCGGGAGTAGGACGGTTCTTC.

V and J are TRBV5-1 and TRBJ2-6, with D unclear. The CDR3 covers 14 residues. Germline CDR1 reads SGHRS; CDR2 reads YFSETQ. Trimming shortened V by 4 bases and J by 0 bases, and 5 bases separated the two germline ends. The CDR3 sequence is CASSQNSGANVLTF. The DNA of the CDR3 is TGCGCCAGCAGCCAAAACTCTGGGGCCAACGTCCTGACTTTC. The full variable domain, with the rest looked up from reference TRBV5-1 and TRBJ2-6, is KAGVTQTPRYLIKTRGQQVTLSCSPISGHRSVSWYQQTPGQGLQFLFEYFSETQRNKGNFPGRFSGRQFSNSRSEMNVSTLELGDSALYLCASSQNSGANVLTFGAGSRLTVL.

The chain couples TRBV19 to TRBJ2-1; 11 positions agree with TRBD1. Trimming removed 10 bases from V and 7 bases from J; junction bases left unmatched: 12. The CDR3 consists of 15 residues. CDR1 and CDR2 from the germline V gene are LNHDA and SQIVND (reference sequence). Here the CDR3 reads CAIGQPGQGGNEQFF. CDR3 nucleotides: TGTGCCATAGGACAACCGGGACAGGGGGGGAATGAGCAGTTCTTC.

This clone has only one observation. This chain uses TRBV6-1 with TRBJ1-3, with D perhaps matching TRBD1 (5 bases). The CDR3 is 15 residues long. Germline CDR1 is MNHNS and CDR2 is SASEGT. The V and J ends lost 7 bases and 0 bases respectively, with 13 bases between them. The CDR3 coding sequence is TGTGCCAGCACACGACAGACCCGCTCTGGAAACACCATATATTTT. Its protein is CASTRQTRSGNTIYF.

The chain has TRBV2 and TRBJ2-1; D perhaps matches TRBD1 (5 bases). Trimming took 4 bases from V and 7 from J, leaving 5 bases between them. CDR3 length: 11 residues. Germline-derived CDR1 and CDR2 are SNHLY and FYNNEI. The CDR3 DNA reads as TGTGCCAGCAGTGGACAGAATGAGCAGTTCTTC. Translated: CASSGQNEQFF.

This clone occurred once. The DNA for the CDR3 is TGTGCCAGCAGCTCCAGACAGGGGGATTACGAGCAGTACTTC. The encoded protein is CASSSRQGDYEQYF. The chain joins TRBV7-6 to TRBJ2-7; 9 bases map to TRBD1. Trimming cost V 4 bases and J 4 bases; bases outside gene matches: 5. The CDR3 runs 14 residues. Germline CDR1 is SGHVS and CDR2 is FNYEAQ.

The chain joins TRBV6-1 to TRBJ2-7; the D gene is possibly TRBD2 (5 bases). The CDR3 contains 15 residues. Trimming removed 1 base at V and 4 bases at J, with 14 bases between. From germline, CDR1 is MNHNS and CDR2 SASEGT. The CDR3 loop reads CASSEVMTIDYEQYF. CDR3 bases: TGTGCCAGCAGTGAAGTGATGACTATAGATTACGAGCAGTACTTC.

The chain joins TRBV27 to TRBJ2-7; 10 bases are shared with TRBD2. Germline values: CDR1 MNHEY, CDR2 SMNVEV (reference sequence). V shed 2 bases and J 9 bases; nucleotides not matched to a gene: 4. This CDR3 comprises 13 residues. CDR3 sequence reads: CASSLSGRARQYF. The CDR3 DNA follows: TGTGCCAGCAGTTTAAGCGGGAGGGCCCGGCAGTACTTC.

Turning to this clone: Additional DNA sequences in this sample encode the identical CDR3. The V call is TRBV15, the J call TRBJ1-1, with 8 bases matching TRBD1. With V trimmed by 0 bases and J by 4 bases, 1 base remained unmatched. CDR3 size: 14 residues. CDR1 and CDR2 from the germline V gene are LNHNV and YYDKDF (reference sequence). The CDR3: CATSREQGGTEAFF. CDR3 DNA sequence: TGTGCCACCAGCAGAGAACAGGGGGGCACTGAAGCTTTCTTT.

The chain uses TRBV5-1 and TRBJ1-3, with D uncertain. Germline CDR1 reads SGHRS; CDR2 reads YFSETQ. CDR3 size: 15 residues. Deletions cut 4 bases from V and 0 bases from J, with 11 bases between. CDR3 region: CASSAIPSSGNTIYF. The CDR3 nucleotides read TGCGCCAGCAGCGCAATTCCCAGCTCTGGAAACACCATATATTTT.

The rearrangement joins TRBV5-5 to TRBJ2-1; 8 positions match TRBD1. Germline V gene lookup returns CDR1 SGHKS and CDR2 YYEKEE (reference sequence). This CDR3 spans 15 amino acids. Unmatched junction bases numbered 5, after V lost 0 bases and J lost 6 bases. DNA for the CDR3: TGTGCCAGCAGCTTGGGAGGGACAGGAAGCAATGAGCAGTTCTTC. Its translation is CASSLGGTGSNEQFF.

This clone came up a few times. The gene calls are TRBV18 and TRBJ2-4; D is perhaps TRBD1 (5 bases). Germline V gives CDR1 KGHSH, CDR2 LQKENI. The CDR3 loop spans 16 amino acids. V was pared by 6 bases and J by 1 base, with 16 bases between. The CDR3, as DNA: TGTGCCAGCTCCGCGGACACTCTCGGGGCCAAAAACATTCAGTACTTC. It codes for CASSADTLGAKNIQYF.

This chain's CDR3 is CASTSGRAETQYF. As DNA, the CDR3 is TGTGCCAGCACTAGCGGGCGGGCGGAGACCCAGTACTTC. The gene calls are TRBV2 and TRBJ2-5, with 8 bases fitting TRBD2. The J segment lost 5 bases and the V segment lost 7 bases, leaving 6 bases of the junction unmatched. Germline V CDR1 and CDR2: SNHLY, FYNNEI. CDR3 length equals 13 residues.

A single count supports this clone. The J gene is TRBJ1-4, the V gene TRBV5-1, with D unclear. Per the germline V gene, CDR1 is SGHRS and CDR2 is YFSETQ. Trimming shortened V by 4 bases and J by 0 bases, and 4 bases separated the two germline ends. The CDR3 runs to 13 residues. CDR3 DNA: TGCGCCAGCAGCCGTGCAACTAATGAAAAACTGTTTTTT. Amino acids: CASSRATNEKLFF.

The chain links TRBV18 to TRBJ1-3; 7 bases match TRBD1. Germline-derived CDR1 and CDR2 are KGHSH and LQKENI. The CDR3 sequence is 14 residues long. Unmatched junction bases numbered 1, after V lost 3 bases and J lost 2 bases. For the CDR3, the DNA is TGTGCCAGCTCACCGACAGGGACTGGAAACACCATATATTTT. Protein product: CASSPTGTGNTIYF. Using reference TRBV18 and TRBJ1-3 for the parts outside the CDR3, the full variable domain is NAGVMQNPRHLVRRRGQEARLRCSPMKGHSHVYWYRQLPEEGLKFMVYLQKENIIDESGMPKERFSAEFPKEGPSILRIQQVVRGDSAAYFCASSPTGTGNTIYFGEGSWLTVV.

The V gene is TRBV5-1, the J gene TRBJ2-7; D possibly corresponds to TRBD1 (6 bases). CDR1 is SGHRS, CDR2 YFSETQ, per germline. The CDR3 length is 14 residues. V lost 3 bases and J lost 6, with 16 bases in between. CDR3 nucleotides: TGCGCCAGCAGCTGGGGGCTAGTATTCTCCGAGCAGTACTTC. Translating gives CASSWGLVFSEQYF.

CDR3 nucleotide sequence: TGCGCCAGCAGCGACGGACTAGCCCTAGATTACAATGAGCAGTTCTTC. It codes for CASSDGLALDYNEQFF. The chain links TRBV5-1 to TRBJ2-1; 8 nucleotides align to TRBD2. This CDR3 is 16 amino acids long. Trimming took 4 bases from V and 4 from J; bases not matched to a gene: 10. Germline CDR1 SGHRS, CDR2 YFSETQ.